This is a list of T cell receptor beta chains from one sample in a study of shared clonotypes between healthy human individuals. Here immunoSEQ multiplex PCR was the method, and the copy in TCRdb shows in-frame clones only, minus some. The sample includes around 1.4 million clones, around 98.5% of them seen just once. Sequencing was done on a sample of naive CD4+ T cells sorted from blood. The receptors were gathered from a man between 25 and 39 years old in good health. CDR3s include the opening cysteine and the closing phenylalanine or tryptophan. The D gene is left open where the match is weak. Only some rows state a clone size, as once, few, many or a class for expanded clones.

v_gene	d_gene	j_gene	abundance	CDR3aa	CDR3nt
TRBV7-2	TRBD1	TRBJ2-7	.	CASSWDRGYEQYF	TGTGCCAGCAGCTGGGACAGGGGTTACGAGCAGTACTTC
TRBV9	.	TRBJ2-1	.	CASSVRANYNEQFF	TGTGCCAGCAGCGTTCGGGCCAACTACAATGAGCAGTTCTTC
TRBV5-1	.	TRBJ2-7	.	CASSAGPYEQYF	TGCGCCAGCAGCGCAGGCCCGTACGAGCAGTACTTC
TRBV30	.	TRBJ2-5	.	CAWSVGGVATQYF	TGTGCCTGGAGTGTAGGAGGGGTTGCGACCCAGTACTTC
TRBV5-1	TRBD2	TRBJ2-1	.	CASSFSGSSNNEQFF	TGCGCCAGCAGCTTTAGCGGGAGTAGTAACAATGAGCAGTTCTTC
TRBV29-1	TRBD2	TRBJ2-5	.	CSVGRVAGSETQYF	TGCAGCGTTGGACGGGTAGCGGGAAGCGAGACCCAGTACTTC
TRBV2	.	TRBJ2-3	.	CASTEHRTSTDTQYF	TGTGCCAGCACCGAACACCGAACTAGCACAGATACGCAGTATTTT
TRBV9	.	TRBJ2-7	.	CASSVGKGGTYEQYF	TGTGCCAGCAGCGTAGGAAAGGGGGGAACCTACGAGCAGTACTTC
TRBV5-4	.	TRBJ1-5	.	CASSFYDSNQPQHF	TGTGCCAGCAGCTTTTACGATAGCAATCAGCCCCAGCATTTT
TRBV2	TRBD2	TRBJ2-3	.	CASSPRGTRAIDTQYF	TGTGCCAGCAGTCCACGGGGGACTAGGGCTATAGATACGCAGTATTTT
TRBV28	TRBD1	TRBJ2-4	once	CASSSTGAEAKNIQYF	TGTGCCAGCAGTTCGACAGGGGCCGAGGCCAAAAACATTCAGTACTTC
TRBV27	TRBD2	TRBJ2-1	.	CASSLGASGSNNEQFF	TGTGCCAGCAGTTTAGGTGCTAGCGGGAGCAATAATGAGCAGTTCTTC
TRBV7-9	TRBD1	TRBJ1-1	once	CASSALTGGYTEAFF	TGTGCCAGCAGCGCCTTGACAGGGGGCTACACTGAAGCTTTCTTT
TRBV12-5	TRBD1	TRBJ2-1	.	CASGLVLQGQVEQFF	TGTGCTAGTGGTTTGGTCCTCCAAGGACAGGTTGAGCAGTTCTTC
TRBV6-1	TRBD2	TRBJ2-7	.	CASSETMSGRVNEQYF	TGTGCCAGCAGTGAAACCATGAGCGGGAGGGTCAACGAGCAGTACTTC
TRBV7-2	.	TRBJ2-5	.	CASNSQSGETQYF	TGTGCCAGCAATTCCCAGTCCGGGGAGACCCAGTACTTC
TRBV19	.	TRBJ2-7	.	CASSLAGLQQYYEQYF	TGTGCCAGTAGCCTAGCTGGCCTCCAGCAATATTACGAGCAGTACTTC
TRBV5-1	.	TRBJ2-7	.	CASRPWGPWEQYF	TGCGCCAGCAGACCCTGGGGGCCCTGGGAGCAGTACTTC
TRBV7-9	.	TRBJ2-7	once	CASSRKRSPNYEQYF	TGTGCCAGCAGCCGAAAGCGGTCCCCTAACTACGAGCAGTACTTC
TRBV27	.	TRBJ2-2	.	CASSFSGYTGELFF	TGTGCCAGCAGTTTTTCTGGTTACACCGGGGAGCTGTTTTTT
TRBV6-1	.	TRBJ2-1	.	CASSDRDQFF	TGTGCCAGCAGTGACAGGGACCAGTTCTTC
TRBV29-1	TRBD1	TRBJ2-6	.	CSVAGQASGANVLTF	TGCAGCGTCGCAGGACAGGCCTCTGGGGCCAACGTCCTGACTTTC
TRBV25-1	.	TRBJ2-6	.	CASRSGANVLTF	TGTGCCAGCAGGTCTGGGGCCAACGTCCTGACTTTC
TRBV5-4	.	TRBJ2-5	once	CASSRDPGETQYF	TGTGCCAGCAGCCGGGACCCGGGGGAGACCCAGTACTTC
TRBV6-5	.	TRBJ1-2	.	CASSRAGTGNYGYTF	TGTGCCAGCAGTCGGGCCGGGACGGGTAACTATGGCTACACCTTC
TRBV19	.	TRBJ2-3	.	CASSPNLATNTDTQYF	TGTGCCAGTAGTCCAAACCTAGCGACCAACACAGATACGCAGTATTTT
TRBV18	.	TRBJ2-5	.	CASSPLYDGPKKTQYF	TGTGCCAGCTCACCACTCTATGACGGGCCGAAAAAGACCCAGTACTTC
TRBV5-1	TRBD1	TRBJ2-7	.	CASRPGGTGIYEQYF	TGCGCCAGCAGGCCGGGCGGGACAGGGATATACGAGCAGTACTTC
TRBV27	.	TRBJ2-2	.	CASTKNSWGLDTGELFF	TGTGCCAGCACCAAAAACAGTTGGGGTTTGGACACCGGGGAGCTGTTTTTT
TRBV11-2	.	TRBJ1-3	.	CASSRLYGNTIYF	TGTGCCAGCAGCCGCCTCTATGGAAACACCATATATTTT
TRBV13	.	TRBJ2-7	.	CASSPREIVNEQYF	TGTGCCAGCAGCCCACGGGAGATCGTCAACGAGCAGTACTTC
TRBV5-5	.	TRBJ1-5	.	CASSFKGTTEQPQHF	TGTGCCAGCAGCTTCAAAGGCACAACGGAACAGCCCCAGCATTTT
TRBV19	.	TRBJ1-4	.	CASSIRDRNEKLFF	TGTGCCAGTAGTATACGAGACAGAAATGAAAAACTGTTTTTT
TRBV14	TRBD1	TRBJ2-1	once	CASSQLDRDNNEQFF	TGTGCCAGCAGCCAATTGGACAGGGACAACAATGAGCAGTTCTTC
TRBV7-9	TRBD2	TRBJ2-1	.	CASSFKLAGNEQFF	TGTGCCAGCAGCTTCAAACTAGCGGGGAATGAGCAGTTCTTC
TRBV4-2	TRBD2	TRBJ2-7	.	CASSQAGTRGNYEQYF	TGTGCCAGCAGCCAAGCCGGGACTAGGGGCAACTACGAGCAGTACTTC
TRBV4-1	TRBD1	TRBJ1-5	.	CASSHPRGGYSNQPQHF	TGCGCCAGCAGCCATCCCAGGGGGGGCTATAGCAATCAGCCCCAGCATTTT
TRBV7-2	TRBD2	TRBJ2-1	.	CASSFRTSGSNEQFF	TGTGCCAGCAGCTTCAGGACTAGCGGGAGCAATGAGCAGTTCTTC
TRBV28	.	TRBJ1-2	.	CASSLYRLGFRKGYTF	TGTGCCAGCAGTTTATACCGACTGGGGTTTAGGAAAGGCTACACCTTC
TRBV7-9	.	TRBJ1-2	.	CASSLVNVVRDGYTF	TGTGCCAGCAGCTTAGTTAACGTAGTTCGGGATGGCTACACCTTC
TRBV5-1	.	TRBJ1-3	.	CASSIDNRRTGNTIYF	TGCGCCAGCAGCATAGACAACAGACGAACTGGAAACACCATATATTTT
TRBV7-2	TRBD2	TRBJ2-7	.	CASSSSGGSLYEQYF	TGTGCCAGCAGCTCCAGCGGGGGGTCCTTATACGAGCAGTACTTC
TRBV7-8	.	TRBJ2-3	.	CASSFSGRGSSTDTQYF	TGTGCCAGCAGCTTTAGTGGCAGGGGTAGTAGCACAGATACGCAGTATTTT
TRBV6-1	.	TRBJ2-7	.	CASSESVPSDSYEQYF	TGTGCCAGCAGTGAGTCGGTACCTTCAGACAGCTACGAGCAGTACTTC
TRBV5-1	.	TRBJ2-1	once	CASSLGAGGASNEQFF	TGCGCCAGCAGCTTGGGTGCCGGCGGAGCGAGCAATGAGCAGTTCTTC
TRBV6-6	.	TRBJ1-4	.	CASRRFGTTNEKLFF	TGTGCCAGCAGGCGCTTCGGGACAACTAATGAAAAACTGTTTTTT
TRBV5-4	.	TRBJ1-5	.	CASSLEAGFNQPQHF	TGTGCCAGCAGCTTGGAGGCAGGGTTCAATCAGCCCCAGCATTTT
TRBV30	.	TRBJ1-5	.	CAWSVLGSNQPQHF	TGTGCCTGGAGTGTACTGGGGAGCAATCAGCCCCAGCATTTT
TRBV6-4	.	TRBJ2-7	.	CASSDPGTADFRLPDPYEQYF	TGTGCCAGCAGTGACCCAGGCACAGCGGACTTTCGGCTCCCAGACCCCTACGAGCAGTACTTC
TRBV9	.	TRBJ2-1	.	CASSVSHTSNEQFF	TGTGCCAGCAGCGTAAGTCACACCTCCAATGAGCAGTTCTTC
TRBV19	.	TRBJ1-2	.	CASSRSTADSNYGYTF	TGTGCCAGTAGTAGATCGACAGCGGATTCTAACTATGGCTACACCTTC
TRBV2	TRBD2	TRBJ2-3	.	CASSPRLAAAEDTQYF	TGTGCCAGCAGTCCCCGACTAGCGGCGGCGGAAGATACGCAGTATTTT